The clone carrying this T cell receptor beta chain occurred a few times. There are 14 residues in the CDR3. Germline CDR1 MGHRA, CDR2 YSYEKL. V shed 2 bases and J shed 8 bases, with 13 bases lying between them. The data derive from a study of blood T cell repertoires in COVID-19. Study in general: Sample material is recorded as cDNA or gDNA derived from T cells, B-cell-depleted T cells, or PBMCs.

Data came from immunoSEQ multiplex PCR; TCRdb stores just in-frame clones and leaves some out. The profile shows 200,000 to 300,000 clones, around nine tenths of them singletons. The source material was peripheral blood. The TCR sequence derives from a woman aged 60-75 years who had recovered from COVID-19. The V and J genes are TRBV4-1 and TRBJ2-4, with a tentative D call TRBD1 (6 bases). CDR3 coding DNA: TGCGCCAGCAGCCAACAAGGGGGTCGTGACATTCAGTACTTC. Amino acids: CASSQQGGRDIQYF.